This T cell receptor beta chain comes out of a study of a mutant IDH1 vaccine in newly diagnosed glioma. Study-wide context: Commencement of vaccination occurred 4-6 weeks following radiotherapy alone, or concurrently with temozolomide cycles.

TCRdb's copy holds only in-frame clones and misses some; the assay was immunoSEQ multiplex PCR. The sample records roughly 51,000 clones, roughly 80% being singletons. Germline V gene data show CDR1 as SGHAT and CDR2 as FQNNGV. The CDR3 sequence is 14 residues long. V lost 1 base and J 4 bases, leaving 11 bases between the germline ends. The time point was: week 47, end of study. Each vaccine dose was 300 ug of mutant IDH1 20-mer peptide, with topical imiquimod. In weeks 1, 3, 5, 7, 11, 15, 19 and 23, patients were vaccinated. In the case of this clone: As yet, its antigen is unknown.

The origin of this receptor is a woman aged 25 to 45 with glioma. Some clones in this sample may be carry-over from other donors' samples. Specimen: PBMCs, collected from a glioma patient whose treatment included an IDH1 peptide vaccine. This chain uses TRBV11-2 with TRBJ2-7; D gene uncertain. This chain's CDR3 is CASSLGGARYEQYF. Written as DNA, the CDR3 is TGTGCCAGCAGCTTAGGGGGTGCAAGGTACGAGCAGTACTTC.